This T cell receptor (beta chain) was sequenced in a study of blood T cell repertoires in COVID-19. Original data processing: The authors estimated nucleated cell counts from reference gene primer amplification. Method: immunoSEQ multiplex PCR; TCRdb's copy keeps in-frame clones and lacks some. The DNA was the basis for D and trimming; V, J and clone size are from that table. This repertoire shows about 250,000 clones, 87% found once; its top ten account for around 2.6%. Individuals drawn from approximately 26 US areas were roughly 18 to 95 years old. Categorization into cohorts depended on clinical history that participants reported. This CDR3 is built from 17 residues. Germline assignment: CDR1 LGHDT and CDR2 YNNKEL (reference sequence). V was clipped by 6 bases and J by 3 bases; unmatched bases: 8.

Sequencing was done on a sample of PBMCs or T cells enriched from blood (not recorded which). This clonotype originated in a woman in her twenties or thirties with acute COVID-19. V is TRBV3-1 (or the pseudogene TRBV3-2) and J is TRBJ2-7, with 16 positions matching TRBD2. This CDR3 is CASRPGLAGGLFYEQYF. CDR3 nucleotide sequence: TGTGCCAGCAGACCGGGACTAGCGGGGGGGCTTTTCTACGAGCAGTACTTC.